This T cell receptor (beta chain) was captured by sequencing in a study of T cell responses to AZD1222 COVID-19 vaccine. Study details: Some second doses came at about 4 weeks and others at about 12 weeks; these were pooled.

Produced via immunoSEQ multiplex PCR; TCRdb's table is partial and in-frame only. Among roughly 100,000 clones, around 87% were seen once, and the ten largest hold under 3%. The TCR was taken from an adult in good health. Sequencing was performed on peripheral blood, taken on day 0 of AZD1222 vaccination.

The DNA of the CDR3 is TGTGCCAGCAGCGTAGACAGGGGCCCTAATCAGCCCCAGCATTTT. It specifies CASSVDRGPNQPQHF. The V and J genes are TRBV9 and TRBJ1-5; 7 nucleotides match TRBD1. Per germline, CDR1 SGDLS and CDR2 YYNGEE. CDR3 length equals 15 residues. With V trimmed by 0 bases and J by 4 bases, 4 bases remained unmatched.